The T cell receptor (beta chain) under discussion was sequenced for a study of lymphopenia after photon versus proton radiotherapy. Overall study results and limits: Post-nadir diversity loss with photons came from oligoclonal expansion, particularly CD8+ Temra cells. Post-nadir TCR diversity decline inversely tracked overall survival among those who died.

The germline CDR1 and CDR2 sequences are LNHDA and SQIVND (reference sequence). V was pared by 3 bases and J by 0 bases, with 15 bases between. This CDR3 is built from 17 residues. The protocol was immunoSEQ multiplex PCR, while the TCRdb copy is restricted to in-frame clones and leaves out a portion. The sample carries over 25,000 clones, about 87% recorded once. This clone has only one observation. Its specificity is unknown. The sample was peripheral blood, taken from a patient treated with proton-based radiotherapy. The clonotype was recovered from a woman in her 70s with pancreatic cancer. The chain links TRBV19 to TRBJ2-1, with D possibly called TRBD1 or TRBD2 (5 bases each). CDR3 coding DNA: TGTGCCAGTAGTATCCCAAGCTCGGGGCCCTCCTACAATGAGCAGTTCTTC. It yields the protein CASSIPSSGPSYNEQFF.